This T cell receptor (beta chain) stems from a study of T cell repertoires in cytomegalovirus infection. Study in general: The public TCR beta signatures pointed to both CMV infection and matching HLA type.

In this sample, this clonotype turned up a few times. Antigen: not known. From the reads, TCRdb called clonotypes with MiXCR, one entry per CDR3 protein. The sample lists approximately 1,000,000 distinct CDR3 sequences, roughly 30% occurring once. Trimming took 6 bases from V and 1 from J, leaving 9 bases between them. The CDR3 consists of 14 residues. Germline V gives CDR1 ENHRY, CDR2 SYGVKD. This TCR was sampled from a human donor in good health (CMV status not recorded). Some clones in this sample may be carry-over from other donors' samples. The chain carries TRBV10-3 and TRBJ2-2; D is unresolved. Sequenced material: cultured CD8+ T cells from PBMCs, taken from culture after CMV antigen stimulation. The CDR3 reads CAISEEWNTGELFF. As DNA, the CDR3 is TGTGCCATCAGCGAAGAGTGGAACACCGGGGAGCTGTTTTTT.